These 25 T cell receptor beta chains were all obtained from the same sample, sequenced in a study of Tregs in tolerant kidney transplant recipients. TCRdb's copy holds only in-frame clones and misses some; the assay was immunoSEQ multiplex PCR. The sample gives 240,000 or so clones, about 80% of which show up once; 0.5% to 0.65% is in the top ten. The sequencing input was CD4+ T cells from blood. Receptors were obtained from a human donor in good health.

The DNA for the CDR3 is TGTGCCACCAGCAGAGGGTCTAGCGGGAGTGACGAGCAGTACTTC. The encoded protein is CATSRGSSGSDEQYF. The chain carries TRBV15 and TRBJ2-7; 10 bases fit TRBD2. The V gene end was trimmed by 1 base and the J gene end by 5 bases; junction bases not matched to a gene: 5. Germline assignment: CDR1 LNHNV and CDR2 YYDKDF (reference sequence). The CDR3 has 15 residues.

The chain couples TRBV18 to TRBJ1-1; TRBD1 agrees at 9 bases. Trimming at V came to 6 bases and at J to 7 bases, leaving 6 bases not matched to a gene. The CDR3 has 13 residues. Germline CDR1 KGHSH, CDR2 LQKENI. The CDR3 DNA is TGTGCCAGCTCCTACAGGGGGCCAGGTGAAGCTTTCTTT. This gives the protein CASSYRGPGEAFF.

This chain joins TRBV10-1 and TRBJ2-1, with D perhaps TRBD2 (6 bases). Germline V gene data show CDR1 as WNHNN and CDR2 as SYGVQD (reference sequence). There are 14 residues in the CDR3. The V end lost 2 bases, the J end lost 12 bases, and 17 bases lay between the germline ends. In DNA, the CDR3 is TGCGCCAGCAGTGAGACGGGAGTAATTCGGGGGCAGTTCTTC. Amino acids: CASSETGVIRGQFF.

The V call is TRBV11-1, the J call TRBJ2-3, with 13 bases that match TRBD2. CDR3 length: 19 amino acids. V lost 0 bases to trimming and J lost 4 bases; unmatched junction nucleotides: 10. CDR1 is SGHAT and CDR2 is FQDESV in the germline V gene (reference sequence). CDR3 sequence (DNA): TGTGCCAGCAGCTTAGCCCAAACTACTAGCGGGAGGGCCTCAGATACGCAGTATTTT. Translation gives CASSLAQTTSGRASDTQYF.

This chain connects TRBV13 to TRBJ1-2; TRBD1 matches 10 bases. Germline loops: CDR1 PRHDT, CDR2 FYEKMQ (reference sequence). The V and J ends lost 4 bases and 4 bases, in that order; junction bases with no gene match: 9. CDR3 length: 16 amino acids. The CDR3 sequence is CASSSGGDRGGYGYTF. In nucleotides, the CDR3 is TGTGCCAGCAGCTCAGGAGGGGACAGGGGAGGCTATGGCTACACCTTC.

The rearrangement joins TRBV7-9 to TRBJ2-3; 12 nucleotides match TRBD2. Germline CDR1 SEHNR, CDR2 FQNEAQ (reference sequence). J was trimmed by 10 bases and V by 5 bases; bases with no gene match: 10. The CDR3 loop spans 15 amino acids. The CDR3 DNA reads as TGTGCCAGCAGCACTAGCGGGGGGTTCATGGTGGCGCAGTATTTT. As protein: CASSTSGGFMVAQYF.

V usage is TRBV18 and J usage is TRBJ1-4; a possible D gene is TRBD1 (5 bases). Germline CDR1 and CDR2: KGHSH and LQKENI. The ends were cut back, 2 bases at V and 3 bases at J, with 7 bases in the middle. The CDR3 is 14 amino acids. CDR3 DNA sequence: TGTGCCAGCTCACCAGGAGGGGCTAATGAAAAACTGTTTTTT. Amino acid sequence: CASSPGGANEKLFF.

This chain connects TRBV6-1 to TRBJ1-3; the match to TRBD1 covers 10 bases. Germline trimming cut 8 bases from V and 3 bases from J; bases unmatched to any gene: 4. This CDR3 is built from 14 residues. The germline V gene encodes CDR1 MNHNS and CDR2 SASEGT. Written as DNA, the CDR3 is TGTGCCAGCGGGGACAGGGGTTTTGGAAACACCATATATTTT. This encodes CASGDRGFGNTIYF.

The rearrangement uses TRBV18 and TRBJ1-2; 8 bases fit TRBD1. The CDR3 is made up of 14 amino acids. The V and J ends lost 3 bases and 3 bases, in that order; junction bases with no gene match: 3. CDR1 KGHSH and CDR2 LQKENI come from the germline V gene. CDR3 nucleotide sequence: TGTGCCAGCTCACCGACGACAGGGGACTATGGCTACACCTTC. It is translated as CASSPTTGDYGYTF.

V and J are TRBV11-3 and TRBJ2-5; 15 nucleotides match TRBD2. The CDR3 covers 17 residues. The V gene end was trimmed by 5 bases and the J gene end by 0 bases; junction bases not matched to a gene: 4. The germline V gene has CDR1 SGHNT and CDR2 YENEEA. CDR3 in amino acids: CASSPGTSGGYQETQYF. CDR3 coding DNA: TGTGCCAGCAGCCCCGGGACTAGCGGGGGGTACCAAGAGACCCAGTACTTC.

The chain joins TRBV5-4 to TRBJ1-1; a weak D match, TRBD1 (5 bases). Germline V gene lookup returns CDR1 SGHNT and CDR2 YYREEE (reference sequence). The CDR3 is 16 residues long. V gave up 4 bases and J gave up 0 bases, with 16 bases separating them. CDR3 in DNA: TGTGCCAGCAGCCCGAGTCGGGGACTAATGAACACTGAAGCTTTCTTT. Its protein is CASSPSRGLMNTEAFF. Supplemented by reference TRBV5-4 and TRBJ1-1, the full variable domain reads ETGVTQSPTHLIKTRGQQVTLRCSSQSGHNTVSWYQQALGQGPQFIFQYYREEENGRGNFPPRFSGLQFPNYSSELNVNALELDDSALYLCASSPSRGLMNTEAFFGQGTRLTVV.

The chain recombines TRBV5-1 with TRBJ2-1, with 12 bases aligning to TRBD2. In germline, CDR1 is SGHRS, CDR2 YFSETQ. The CDR3 is made up of 17 amino acids. The ends lost 2 bases at V and 2 bases at J; junction bases unmatched: 5. DNA of the CDR3: TGCGCCAGCAGCTTTGCCTCTAGCGGGGGGGCCTACAATGAGCAGTTCTTC. It specifies CASSFASSGGAYNEQFF. The entire variable domain, with the rest obtained from reference TRBV5-1 and TRBJ2-1, is as follows: KAGVTQTPRYLIKTRGQQVTLSCSPISGHRSVSWYQQTPGQGLQFLFEYFSETQRNKGNFPGRFSGRQFSNSRSEMNVSTLELGDSALYLCASSFASSGGAYNEQFFGPGTRLTVL.

The rearrangement links TRBV18 to TRBJ2-3, with D uncertain. The CDR3 is made up of 13 amino acids. Germline CDR1 reads KGHSH; CDR2 reads LQKENI. The V and J ends lost 2 bases and 3 bases respectively, with 6 bases between them. CDR3 coding DNA: TGTGCCAGCTCACCAAGGGTTACAGATACGCAGTATTTT. The encoded protein is CASSPRVTDTQYF.

V usage is TRBV6-5 and J usage is TRBJ2-2; D remains ambiguous. Germline CDR1 is MNHEY and CDR2 is SVGAGI. This CDR3 is built from 12 residues. Trimming removed 5 bases at V and 4 bases at J, with 5 bases between. The DNA for the CDR3 is TGTGCCAGCAGTGAAGTCACCGGGGAGCTGTTTTTT. Translation gives CASSEVTGELFF.

The CDR3 region is CASSTGPAGRYYEQYF. CDR3 DNA: TGCGCCAGCAGCACCGGTCCGGCAGGGAGGTACTACGAGCAGTACTTC. V gene TRBV4-1 combines with J gene TRBJ2-7; tentative D call: TRBD2 (6 bases). V was cut by 5 bases and J by 3 bases, with 20 bases left in between. Germline V gives CDR1 MGHRA, CDR2 YSYEKL. The CDR3 sequence is 16 residues long.

V and J are TRBV4-2 and TRBJ2-3; 7 bases agree with TRBD2. Germline-derived CDR1 and CDR2 are LGHNA and YNFKEQ. The length of the CDR3 is 17 residues. V lost 4 bases, J lost 2 bases, and 12 bases stayed unmatched. CDR3 in DNA: TGTGCCAGCAGCCCCCAAGTATATGGGGGGGTCACAGATACGCAGTATTTT. The encoded protein is CASSPQVYGGVTDTQYF.

The chain couples TRBV7-9 to TRBJ2-7; weak D call: TRBD2 (6 bases). The length of the CDR3 is 14 residues. The germline V gene encodes CDR1 SEHNR and CDR2 FQNEAQ (reference sequence). V was shortened by 2 bases and J by 4 bases, with 12 bases between the two germline ends. As DNA, the CDR3 is TGTGCCAGCAGCTTAAAGGGACTTCGTTACGAGCAGTACTTC. Translation: CASSLKGLRYEQYF.

This chain links TRBV12-1 with TRBJ2-2; the table gives TRBD1 as D, unverified against the DNA. TRBV12-1 is a pseudogene segment. The CDR3 consists of 15 residues. The CDR3: CASSRGQANTGELFF. CDR3 coding DNA: TGTGCCAGCAGCAGAGGACAGGCGAACACCGGGGAGCTGTTTTTT.

This chain uses TRBV11-2 with TRBJ1-3; TRBD1 is a possible D gene (5 bases). From germline, CDR1 is SGHAT and CDR2 FQNNGV. Trimming took off 4 bases at V and 1 base at J, with 14 bases between the two ends. The CDR3 covers 16 residues. DNA for the CDR3: TGTGCCAGCAGCTCCCGGGACTCCGAGTCTGGAAACACCATATATTTT. Protein sequence: CASSSRDSESGNTIYF.

The CDR3 is CASSAGFGGNYEQYF. In DNA form, the CDR3 reads TGTGCCAGCAGCGCAGGATTCGGCGGGAACTACGAGCAGTACTTC. V and J are TRBV5-4 and TRBJ2-7; maybe TRBD2 (6 bases). Germline V gene sequence: CDR1 SGHNT, CDR2 YYREEE (reference sequence). The length of the CDR3 is 15 residues. Deletions cut 4 bases from V and 3 bases from J, with 17 bases between.

This clone was seen only a few times. This chain connects TRBV19 to TRBJ1-1; D may be TRBD1 (5 bases). Per germline, CDR1 LNHDA and CDR2 SQIVND (reference sequence). The CDR3 consists of 16 residues. V lost 1 base to trimming and J lost 5 bases, with 17 bases between them. CDR3 residues: CASSIASGGGGTEAFF. In nucleotides, the CDR3 is TGTGCCAGTAGTATAGCTAGCGGAGGCGGGGGGACTGAAGCTTTCTTT.

This chain links TRBV6-1 with TRBJ2-5, with 8 bases that match TRBD2. The V gene's germline CDR1 is MNHNS and CDR2 SASEGT. The CDR3 loop spans 13 amino acids. V shed 6 bases and J 5 bases; nucleotides not matched to a gene: 5. CDR3 nucleotide sequence: TGTGCCAGCAGGACTAGCGCAGAGGAGACCCAGTACTTC. Its translation is CASRTSAEETQYF.

The chain uses TRBV21-1 and TRBJ1-4. TRBV21-1 is described as a pseudogene. CDR3 length: 12 amino acids. The CDR3 nucleotides read TGTGCCAGCAGGGCAAGGGATGAAAAACTGTTTTTT. Translation gives CASRARDEKLFF.

J is TRBJ2-5 and V is TRBV30, with D perhaps matching TRBD1 (5 bases). This CDR3 has 13 residues. Germline-derived CDR1 and CDR2 are GTSNPN and SVGIG (reference sequence). V lost 0 bases, J lost 4 bases, and 9 bases lay in between. The CDR3 protein is CAWSVKGAETQYF. The CDR3 nucleotides are TGTGCCTGGAGTGTAAAAGGGGCAGAGACCCAGTACTTC. Full variable domain (missing parts from reference TRBV30 and TRBJ2-5): SQTIHQWPATLVQPVGSPLSLECTVEGTSNPNLYWYRQAAGRGLQLLFYSVGIGQISSEVPQNLSASRPQDRQFILSSKKLLLSDSGFYLCAWSVKGAETQYFGPGTRLLVL.

This clone has only one observation. The chain links TRBV6-5 to TRBJ2-3, with a possible D match to TRBD2 (6 bases). Trimming stripped 6 bases from V and 2 bases from J, with 15 bases between. CDR3 length: 15 residues. The germline CDR1 and CDR2 sequences are MNHEY and SVGAGI. DNA for the CDR3: TGTGCCAGCAGCCGCGGGAACGTGATCACAGATACGCAGTATTTT. It codes for CASSRGNVITDTQYF.